A single sample gave rise to the 3 T cell receptor beta chains below, sequenced in a study of CD8 T cells in ankylosing spondylitis. TCRdb recomputed calls from the 5' RACE reads with MiXCR, one row per CDR3 protein. Here the sample spans approximately 200,000 distinct CDR3 sequences, 10% to 15% being singletons. The sample taken for sequencing was blood, either unsorted or a sorted T cell fraction (not recorded which). These receptors all stem from a female donor with ankylosing spondylitis or in good health (not recorded which).

This clonotype was detected many times. The chain carries TRBV15 and TRBJ2-1, with D tentatively TRBD2 (5 bases). This CDR3 has 14 amino acids. The germline CDR1 and CDR2 sequences are LNHNV and YYDKDF (reference sequence). Trimming shortened V by 0 bases and J by 8 bases, and 11 bases separated the two germline ends. In DNA form, the CDR3 reads TGTGCCACCAGCAGAGATAGAGGGCTAGATGAGCAGTTCTTC. This translates into CATSRDRGLDEQFF.

The chain joins TRBV12-3 or TRBV12-4 to TRBJ2-1; tentatively, D is TRBD1 or TRBD2 (5 bases each). The CDR3 is 12 residues long. Trimming took 6 bases from V and 7 from J, leaving 10 bases between them. The CDR3 reads CASRLGANEQFF. For the CDR3, the DNA is TGTGCCAGCAGACTAGGGGCAAATGAGCAGTTCTTC.

This clonotype came up many times. The chain employs TRBV15 and TRBJ2-1; 7 bases match TRBD2. The CDR3 has 14 amino acids. The ends lost 8 bases at V and 4 bases at J; junction bases unmatched: 8. From germline, CDR1 is LNHNV and CDR2 YYDKDF (reference sequence). CDR3 protein: CATGARGGYNEQFF. As DNA, the CDR3 is TGTGCCACCGGGGCGAGGGGAGGGTACAATGAGCAGTTCTTC.